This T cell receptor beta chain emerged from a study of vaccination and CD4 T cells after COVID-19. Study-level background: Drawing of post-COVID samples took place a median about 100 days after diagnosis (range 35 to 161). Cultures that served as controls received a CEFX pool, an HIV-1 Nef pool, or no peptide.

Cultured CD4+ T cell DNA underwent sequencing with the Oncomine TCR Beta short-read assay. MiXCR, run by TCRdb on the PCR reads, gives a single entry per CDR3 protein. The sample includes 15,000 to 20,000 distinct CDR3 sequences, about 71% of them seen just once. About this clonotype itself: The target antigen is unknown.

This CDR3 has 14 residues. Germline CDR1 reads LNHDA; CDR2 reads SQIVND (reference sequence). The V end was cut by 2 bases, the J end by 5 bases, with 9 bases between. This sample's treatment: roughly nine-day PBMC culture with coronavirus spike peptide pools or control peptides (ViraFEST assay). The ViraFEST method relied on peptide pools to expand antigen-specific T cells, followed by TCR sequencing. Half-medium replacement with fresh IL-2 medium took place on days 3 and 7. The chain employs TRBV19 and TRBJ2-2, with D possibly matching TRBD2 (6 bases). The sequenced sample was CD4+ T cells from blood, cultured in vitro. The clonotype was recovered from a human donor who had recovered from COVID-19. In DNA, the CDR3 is TGTGCCAGTAGTATAAGGGCGGGGACCGGGGAGCTGTTTTTT. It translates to CASSIRAGTGELFF.